The rows below give T cell receptor beta chains drawn from one sample of a study of shared T cell receptors in the human thymus. Assay used: immunoSEQ multiplex PCR; TCRdb lists only in-frame clones, some missing. The sample includes more than 550,000 clones, 80% to 90% of them seen just once. These data were also filed under a second study, of human thymus T cells.

The specimen sequenced was thymocytes. All receptors come from a boy younger than two with a congenital heart defect. CDR3s include the opening cysteine and the closing phenylalanine or tryptophan. Each record gives: D gene, J gene, clone size, V gene, CDR3 protein, CDR3 DNA. D genes are given only for firm matches. Clone size is stated in some rows and not others, as once, few, many or a class when expanded.

>NA|TRBJ1-1|NA|TRBV25-1
CASSEGLRGTEAFF
TGTGCCAGCAGTGAAGGCTTGAGGGGGACTGAAGCTTTCTTT
>NA|TRBJ2-2|NA|TRBV28
CASSPRVGLPGGTGELFF
TGTGCCAGCAGTCCCAGAGTAGGACTACCTGGAGGGACCGGGGAGCTGTTTTTT
>NA|TRBJ1-5|NA|TRBV5-1
CASEFGRNQPQHF
TGCGCCAGCGAATTTGGTAGAAATCAGCCCCAGCATTTT
>TRBD1|TRBJ1-1|NA|TRBV30
CAWSVYRTGMGTEAFF
TGTGCCTGGAGTGTGTACAGGACAGGGATGGGCACTGAAGCTTTCTTT
>TRBD1|TRBJ1-5|NA|TRBV5-1
CASRAGTDVYQPQHF
TGCGCCAGCAGGGCCGGGACAGACGTTTATCAGCCCCAGCATTTT
>NA|TRBJ1-2|NA|TRBV7-2
CASSLEQVLRGGTF
TGTGCCAGCAGCTTAGAGCAGGTCCTAAGGGGGGGAACCTTC
>NA|TRBJ1-5|NA|TRBV28
CASETSRTPTNQPQHF
TGTGCCAGCGAAACTAGCAGGACCCCCACAAATCAGCCCCAGCATTTT
>TRBD1|TRBJ2-7|NA|TRBV27
CASSPTRTGRSSYEQYF
TGTGCCAGCAGTCCTACTCGGACAGGGCGTAGCTCCTACGAGCAGTACTTC
>NA|TRBJ1-1|NA|TRBV19
CASSILNRVGTEAFF
TGTGCCAGTAGTATTCTGAACAGGGTTGGTACTGAAGCTTTCTTT
>NA|TRBJ2-7|NA|TRBV6-5
CASSRTESSYEQYF
TGTGCCAGCAGTCGCACAGAGTCCTCCTACGAGCAGTACTTC
>TRBD2|TRBJ2-3|NA|TRBV20-1
CRWGGADTQYF
TGCAGATGGGGGGGAGCAGATACGCAGTATTTT
>TRBD2|TRBJ2-1|NA|TRBV19
CASNTGLANEQFF
TGTGCCAGTAATACCGGACTAGCCAATGAGCAGTTCTTC
>TRBD2|TRBJ2-5|NA|TRBV7-9
CASSLGLAGGQETQYF
TGTGCCAGCAGCCTCGGACTAGCGGGGGGACAAGAGACCCAGTACTTC
>TRBD2|TRBJ2-7|once|TRBV4-1
CASSHKSSGGCEQYF
TGCGCCAGCAGCCACAAATCGAGCGGGGGTTGCGAGCAGTACTTC
>TRBD2|TRBJ2-2|NA|TRBV5-1
CASSPWTSGGQNTGELFF
TGCGCCAGCAGCCCTTGGACTAGCGGGGGGCAAAACACCGGGGAGCTGTTTTTT
>TRBD2|TRBJ2-1|NA|TRBV5-6
CASSSGTSGLGEQFF
TGTGCCAGCAGCTCCGGGACTAGCGGGCTCGGGGAGCAGTTCTTC
>NA|TRBJ1-1|NA|TRBV6-5
CASRGRFMISTEAFF
TGTGCCAGCAGGGGCAGATTCATGATTAGCACTGAAGCTTTCTTT
>TRBD1|TRBJ1-5|once|TRBV4-3
CASSPARDRDNQPQHF
TGCGCCAGCAGCCCCGCCCGGGACAGGGACAATCAGCCCCAGCATTTT
>NA|TRBJ2-3|NA|TRBV28
CASSLTTTDTQYF
TGTGCCAGCAGTTTGACTACCACAGATACGCAGTATTTT
>NA|TRBJ2-7|few|TRBV15
CATSRQGLNEQYF
TGTGCCACCAGCAGGCAGGGGCTCAACGAGCAGTACTTC
>TRBD1|TRBJ2-1|few|TRBV4-3
CASSPQGLGSYNEQFF
TGCGCCAGCAGCCCACAGGGGTTGGGTTCTTACAATGAGCAGTTCTTC
>TRBD1|TRBJ2-1|NA|TRBV28
CASSPIVPGQVYNEQFF
TGTGCCAGCAGTCCAATCGTACCGGGACAGGTCTACAATGAGCAGTTCTTC
>TRBD2|TRBJ2-3|NA|TRBV27
CASSNRAGGPTDTQYF
TGTGCCAGCAGTAACAGGGCGGGAGGCCCCACAGATACGCAGTATTTT
>TRBD1|TRBJ2-7|NA|TRBV7-9
CASSLRQGSYEQYF
TGTGCCAGCAGCCTACGACAGGGCTCCTACGAGCAGTACTTC
>TRBD2|TRBJ2-1|NA|TRBV28
CASRPGLAGGRWFF
TGTGCCAGCAGGCCGGGACTAGCGGGGGGCAGGTGGTTCTTC
>NA|TRBJ2-1|once|TRBV7-7
CASSLRASSYNEQFF
TGTGCCAGCAGCTTAAGAGCGAGCTCCTACAATGAGCAGTTCTTC
>NA|TRBJ1-3|once|TRBV5-1
CASSPGHLRSGNTIYF
TGCGCCAGCAGCCCTGGACACCTGCGCTCTGGAAACACCATATATTTT
>TRBD1|TRBJ1-2|NA|TRBV19
CASSSSLGTGKSDGYTF
TGTGCCAGTAGTTCCTCCCTCGGGACAGGGAAGTCGGATGGCTACACCTTC
>NA|TRBJ2-6|few|TRBV10-3
CAISADKTNVLTF
TGTGCCATCAGTGCTGACAAGACCAACGTCCTGACTTTC
>NA|TRBJ1-2|NA|TRBV13
CASSSPTGSYGYTF
TGTGCCAGCAGCTCCCCAACAGGGAGCTATGGCTACACCTTC
>TRBD1|TRBJ2-2|NA|TRBV5-8
CASSHGQANTGELFF
TGTGCCAGCAGCCATGGACAGGCGAACACCGGGGAGCTGTTTTTT
>NA|TRBJ1-5|NA|TRBV7-2
CASSKTGRADQPQHF
TGTGCCAGCAGCAAAACGGGCAGGGCGGATCAGCCCCAGCATTTT
>TRBD2|TRBJ2-5|NA|TRBV28
CASSPTSGKTQYF
TGTGCCAGCAGCCCGACTAGCGGGAAGACCCAGTACTTC
>TRBD2|TRBJ2-3|NA|TRBV28
CASSAPTSENTDTQYF
TGTGCCAGCAGTGCCCCTACTAGCGAGAACACAGATACGCAGTATTTT
>NA|TRBJ2-7|NA|TRBV11-3
CASSSPRRVREQYF
TGTGCCAGCAGCTCACCTCGCAGGGTCCGCGAGCAGTACTTC
>TRBD1|TRBJ1-2|NA|TRBV5-8
CASSLGTEVCGYTF
TGTGCCAGCAGCTTAGGGACAGAAGTATGCGGCTACACCTTC
>NA|TRBJ2-5|NA|TRBV5-6
CASSLVVLETQYF
TGTGCCAGCAGCTTGGTTGTATTAGAGACCCAGTACTTC
>NA|TRBJ2-5|NA|TRBV9
CASSPRAFWEETQYF
TGTGCCAGCAGCCCTCGGGCCTTCTGGGAGGAGACCCAGTACTTC
>NA|TRBJ1-1|once|TRBV27
CASSSLFRANTEAFF
TGTGCCAGCAGTTCCCTCTTCAGGGCGAACACTGAAGCTTTCTTT
>TRBD1|TRBJ1-2|once|TRBV14
CASSQTGGDYGYTF
TGTGCCAGCAGCCAAACAGGGGGCGACTATGGCTACACCTTC
>NA|TRBJ2-7|NA|TRBV5-5
CASSANPRGQPPYEQYF
TGTGCCAGCAGCGCGAACCCCAGAGGACAGCCCCCCTACGAGCAGTACTTC
>NA|TRBJ2-7|NA|TRBV5-1
CASSQDFSYEQYF
TGCGCCAGCAGCCAGGACTTCTCCTACGAGCAGTACTTC
>NA|TRBJ1-1|once|TRBV25-1
CASSVTGFTKAFF
TGTGCCAGCAGTGTCACAGGGTTTACGAAAGCTTTCTTT
>TRBD1|TRBJ2-3|NA|TRBV5-1
CASTIGQGTDTQYF
TGCGCCAGCACCATCGGACAGGGCACAGATACGCAGTATTTT
>TRBD1|TRBJ1-1|NA|TRBV28
CASSASGTGNTEAFF
TGTGCCAGCAGTGCATCCGGGACAGGAAACACTGAAGCTTTCTTT
>TRBD1|TRBJ2-5|NA|TRBV5-1
CASSSPPMGQGVRETQYF
TGCGCCAGCAGCTCGCCCCCGATGGGACAGGGGGTTCGAGAGACCCAGTACTTC
>NA|TRBJ1-2|NA|TRBV13
CASSFQSGVADTF
TGTGCCAGCAGCTTCCAAAGTGGTGTGGCCGACACCTTC
>NA|TRBJ2-3|NA|TRBV28
CASSLADYPTDTQYF
TGTGCCAGCAGTTTGGCCGACTACCCCACAGATACGCAGTATTTT